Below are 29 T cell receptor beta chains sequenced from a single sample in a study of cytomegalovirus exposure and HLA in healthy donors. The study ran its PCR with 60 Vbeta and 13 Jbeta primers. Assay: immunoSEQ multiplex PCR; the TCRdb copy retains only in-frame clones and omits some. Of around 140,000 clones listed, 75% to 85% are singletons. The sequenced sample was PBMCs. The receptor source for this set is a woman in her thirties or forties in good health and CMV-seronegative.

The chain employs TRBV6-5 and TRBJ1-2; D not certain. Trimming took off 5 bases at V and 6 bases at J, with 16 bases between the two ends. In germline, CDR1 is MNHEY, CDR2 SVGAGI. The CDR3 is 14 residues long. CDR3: CASSPMDGRDGYTF. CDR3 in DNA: TGTGCCAGCAGTCCGATGGACGGGAGAGATGGCTACACCTTC.

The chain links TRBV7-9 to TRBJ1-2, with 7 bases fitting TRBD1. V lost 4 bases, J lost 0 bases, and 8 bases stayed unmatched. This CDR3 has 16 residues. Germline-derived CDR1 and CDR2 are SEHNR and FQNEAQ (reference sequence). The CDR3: CASSSQDRLSNYGYTF. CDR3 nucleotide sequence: TGTGCCAGCAGCTCCCAGGACAGGCTTTCTAACTATGGCTACACCTTC.

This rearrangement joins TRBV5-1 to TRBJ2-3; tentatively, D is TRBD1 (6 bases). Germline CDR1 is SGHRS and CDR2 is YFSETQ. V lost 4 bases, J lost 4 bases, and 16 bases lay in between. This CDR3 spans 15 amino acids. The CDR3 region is CASSAQGGGPDTQYF. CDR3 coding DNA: TGCGCCAGCAGCGCTCAGGGTGGGGGCCCAGATACGCAGTATTTT.

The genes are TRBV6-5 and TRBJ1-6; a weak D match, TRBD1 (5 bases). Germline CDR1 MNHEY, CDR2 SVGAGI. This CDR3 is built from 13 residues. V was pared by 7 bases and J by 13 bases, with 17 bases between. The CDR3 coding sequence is TGTGCCAGCACCTTTAGGTTCAGGGCTCCCCTCCACTTT. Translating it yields CASTFRFRAPLHF.

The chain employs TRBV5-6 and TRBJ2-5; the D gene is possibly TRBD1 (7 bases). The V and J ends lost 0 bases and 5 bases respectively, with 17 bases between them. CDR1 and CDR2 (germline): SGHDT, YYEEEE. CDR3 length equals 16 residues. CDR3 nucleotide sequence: TGTGCCAGCAGCTTGGCGAACAGGGGAGGTCGGGAGACCCAGTACTTC. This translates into CASSLANRGGRETQYF.

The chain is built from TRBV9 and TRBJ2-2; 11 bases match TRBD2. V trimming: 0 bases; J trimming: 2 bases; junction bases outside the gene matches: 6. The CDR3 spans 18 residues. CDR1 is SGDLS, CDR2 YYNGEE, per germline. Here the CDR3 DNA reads TGTGCCAGCAGCGTAGACTCTCTAGCGGGGGGTAACACCGGGGAGCTGTTTTTT. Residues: CASSVDSLAGGNTGELFF.

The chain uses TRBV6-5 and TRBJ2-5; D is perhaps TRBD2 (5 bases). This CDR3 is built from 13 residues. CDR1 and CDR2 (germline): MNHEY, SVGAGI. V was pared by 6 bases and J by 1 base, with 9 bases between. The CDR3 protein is CASRARAQETQYF. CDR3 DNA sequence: TGTGCCAGCAGGGCGAGGGCCCAAGAGACCCAGTACTTC.

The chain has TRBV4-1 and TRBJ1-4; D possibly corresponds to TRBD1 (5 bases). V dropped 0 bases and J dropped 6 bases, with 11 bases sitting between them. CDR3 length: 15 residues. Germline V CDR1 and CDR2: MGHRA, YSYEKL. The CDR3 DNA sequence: TGCGCCAGCAGCCAAGATTCGGGGGGGGATGAAAAACTGTTTTTT. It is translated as CASSQDSGGDEKLFF.

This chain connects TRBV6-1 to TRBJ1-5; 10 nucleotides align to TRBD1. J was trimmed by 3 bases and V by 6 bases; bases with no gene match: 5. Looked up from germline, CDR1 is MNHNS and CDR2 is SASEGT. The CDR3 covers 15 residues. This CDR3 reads CASRTGTGVNQPQHF. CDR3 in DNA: TGTGCCAGCAGGACGGGGACAGGGGTCAATCAGCCCCAGCATTTT.

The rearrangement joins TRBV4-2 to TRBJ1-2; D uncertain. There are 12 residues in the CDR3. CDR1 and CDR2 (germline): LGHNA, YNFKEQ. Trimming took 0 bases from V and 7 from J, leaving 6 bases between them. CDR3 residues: CASSQDMRGYTF. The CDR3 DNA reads TGTGCCAGCAGCCAAGATATGCGTGGCTACACCTTC.

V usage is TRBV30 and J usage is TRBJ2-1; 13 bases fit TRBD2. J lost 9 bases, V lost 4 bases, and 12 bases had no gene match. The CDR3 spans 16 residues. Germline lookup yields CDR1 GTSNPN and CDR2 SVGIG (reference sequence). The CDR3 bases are TGTGCCTGGATCATACTAGCGGGGGGGCTAACAGCTGAGCAGTTCTTC. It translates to CAWIILAGGLTAEQFF.

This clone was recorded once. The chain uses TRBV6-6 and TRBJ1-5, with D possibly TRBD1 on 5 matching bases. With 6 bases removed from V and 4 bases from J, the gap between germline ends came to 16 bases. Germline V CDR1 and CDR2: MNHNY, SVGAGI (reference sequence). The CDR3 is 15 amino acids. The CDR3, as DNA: TGTGCCAGCAGCCCCGAGTTTGGGGGGAATCAGCCCCAGCATTTT. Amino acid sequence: CASSPEFGGNQPQHF.

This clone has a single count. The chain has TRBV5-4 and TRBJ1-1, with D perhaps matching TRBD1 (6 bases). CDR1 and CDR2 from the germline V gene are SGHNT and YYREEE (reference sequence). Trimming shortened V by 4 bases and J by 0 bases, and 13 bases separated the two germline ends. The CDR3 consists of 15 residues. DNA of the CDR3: TGTGCCAGCAGCCAGGGGACACCCATGAACACTGAAGCTTTCTTT. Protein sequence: CASSQGTPMNTEAFF. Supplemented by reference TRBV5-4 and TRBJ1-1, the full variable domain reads ETGVTQSPTHLIKTRGQQVTLRCSSQSGHNTVSWYQQALGQGPQFIFQYYREEENGRGNFPPRFSGLQFPNYSSELNVNALELDDSALYLCASSQGTPMNTEAFFGQGTRLTVV.

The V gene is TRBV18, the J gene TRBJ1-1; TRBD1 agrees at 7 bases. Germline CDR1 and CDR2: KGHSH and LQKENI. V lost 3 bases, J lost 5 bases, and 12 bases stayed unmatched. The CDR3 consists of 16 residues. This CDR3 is CASSPYVLQGSTEAFF. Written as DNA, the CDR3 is TGTGCCAGCTCACCGTACGTGTTACAGGGGAGTACTGAAGCTTTCTTT.

CDR3 DNA: TGTGCCAGTACTGTTGGCGGGGGGGCCGGGGTGCAGTTCTTC. Amino acids: CASTVGGGAGVQFF. The chain carries TRBV19 and TRBJ2-1; the match to TRBD2 covers 9 bases. Germline CDR1 and CDR2: LNHDA and SQIVND (reference sequence). J gave up 12 bases and V 7 bases, and 13 bases lay outside the gene matches. The CDR3 length is 14 residues.

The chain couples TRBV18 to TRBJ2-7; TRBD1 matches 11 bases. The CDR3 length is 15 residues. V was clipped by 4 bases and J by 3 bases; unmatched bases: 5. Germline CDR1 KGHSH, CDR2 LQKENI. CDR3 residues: CASSHGTGGSYEQYF. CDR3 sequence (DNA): TGTGCCAGCTCACACGGGACAGGGGGAAGCTACGAGCAGTACTTC.

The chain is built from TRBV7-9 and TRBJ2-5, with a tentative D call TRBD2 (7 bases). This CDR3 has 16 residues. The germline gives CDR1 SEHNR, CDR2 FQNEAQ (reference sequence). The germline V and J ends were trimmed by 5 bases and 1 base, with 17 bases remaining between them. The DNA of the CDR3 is TGTGCCAGCAGCACCTCTGTTCGGGGGGCCCAAGAGACCCAGTACTTC. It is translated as CASSTSVRGAQETQYF.

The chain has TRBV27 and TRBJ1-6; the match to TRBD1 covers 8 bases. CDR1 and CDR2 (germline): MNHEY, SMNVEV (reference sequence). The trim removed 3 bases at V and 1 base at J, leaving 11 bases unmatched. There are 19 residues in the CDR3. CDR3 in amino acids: CASSLAAGGFGSYNSPLHF. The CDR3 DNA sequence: TGTGCCAGCAGTTTGGCTGCAGGGGGCTTTGGGTCCTATAATTCACCCCTCCACTTT.

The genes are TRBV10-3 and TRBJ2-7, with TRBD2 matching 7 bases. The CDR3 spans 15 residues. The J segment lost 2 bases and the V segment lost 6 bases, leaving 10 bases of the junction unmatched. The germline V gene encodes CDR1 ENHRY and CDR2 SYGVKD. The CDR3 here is CAIREAGTKAYEQYF. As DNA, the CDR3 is TGTGCCATCAGGGAAGCCGGGACTAAAGCCTACGAGCAGTACTTC.

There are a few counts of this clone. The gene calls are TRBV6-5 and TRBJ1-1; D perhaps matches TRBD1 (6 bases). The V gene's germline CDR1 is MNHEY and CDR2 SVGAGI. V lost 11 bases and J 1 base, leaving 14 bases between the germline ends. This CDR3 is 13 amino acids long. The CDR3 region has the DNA TGTGCCTCGGCGGGGGCGACGAACACTGAAGCTTTCTTT. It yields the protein CASAGATNTEAFF.

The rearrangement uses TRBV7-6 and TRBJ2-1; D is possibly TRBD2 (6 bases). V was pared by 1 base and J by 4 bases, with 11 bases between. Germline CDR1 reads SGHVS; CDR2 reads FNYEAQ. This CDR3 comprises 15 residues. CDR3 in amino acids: CASSLGQGGYNEQFF. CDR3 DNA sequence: TGTGCCAGCAGCTTAGGGCAGGGAGGTTACAATGAGCAGTTCTTC.

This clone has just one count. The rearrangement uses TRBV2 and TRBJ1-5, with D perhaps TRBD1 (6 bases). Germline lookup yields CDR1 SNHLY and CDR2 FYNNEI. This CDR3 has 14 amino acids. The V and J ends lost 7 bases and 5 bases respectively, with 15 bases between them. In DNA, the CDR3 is TGTGCCAGCAACCGGGAACAGGGCGATCAGCCCCAGCATTTT. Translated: CASNREQGDQPQHF.

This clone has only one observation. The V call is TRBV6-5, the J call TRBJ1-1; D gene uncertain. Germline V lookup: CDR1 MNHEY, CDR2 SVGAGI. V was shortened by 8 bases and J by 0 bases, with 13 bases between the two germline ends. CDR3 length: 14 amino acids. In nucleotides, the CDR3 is TGTGCCAGCTCCCGGGTACCGATGAACACTGAAGCTTTCTTT. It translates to CASSRVPMNTEAFF.

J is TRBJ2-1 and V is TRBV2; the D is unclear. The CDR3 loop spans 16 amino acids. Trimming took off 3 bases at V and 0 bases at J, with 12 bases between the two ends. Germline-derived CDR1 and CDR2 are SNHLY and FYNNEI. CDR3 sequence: CASSDTEPSSYNEQFF. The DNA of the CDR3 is TGTGCCAGCAGTGATACTGAGCCGAGCTCCTACAATGAGCAGTTCTTC.

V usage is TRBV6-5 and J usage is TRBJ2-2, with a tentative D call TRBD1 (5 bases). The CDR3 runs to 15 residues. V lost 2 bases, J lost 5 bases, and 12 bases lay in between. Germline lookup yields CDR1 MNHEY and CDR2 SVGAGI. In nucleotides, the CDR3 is TGTGCCAGCAGTTACCTCATAGACAGTACCGGGGAGCTGTTTTTT. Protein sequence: CASSYLIDSTGELFF.

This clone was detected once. The DNA for the CDR3 is TGTGCCAGCAGCCGAGGGGGCTCCGACCTAAACAATGAGCAGTTCTTC. It is translated as CASSRGGSDLNNEQFF. The genes are TRBV5-5 and TRBJ2-1; 7 bases match TRBD1. Trimming removed 4 bases from V and 5 bases from J; junction bases left unmatched: 12. Germline V CDR1 and CDR2: SGHKS, YYEKEE (reference sequence). CDR3 length: 16 residues.

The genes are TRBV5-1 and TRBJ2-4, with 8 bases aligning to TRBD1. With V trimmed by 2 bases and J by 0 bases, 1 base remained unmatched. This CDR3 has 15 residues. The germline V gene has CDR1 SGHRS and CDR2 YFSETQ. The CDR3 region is CASSLQGEAKNIQYF. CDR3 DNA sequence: TGCGCCAGCAGCTTACAGGGGGAAGCCAAAAACATTCAGTACTTC.

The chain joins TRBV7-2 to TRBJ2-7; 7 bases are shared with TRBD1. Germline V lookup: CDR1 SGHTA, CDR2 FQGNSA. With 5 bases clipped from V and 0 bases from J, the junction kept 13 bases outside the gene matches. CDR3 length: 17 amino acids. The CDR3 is CASSHNIGAGGSYEQYF. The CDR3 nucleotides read TGTGCCAGCAGCCATAACATAGGGGCAGGGGGCTCCTACGAGCAGTACTTC.

For the CDR3, the DNA is TGTGCCTGGAGGGACTCCTATGGCTACACCTTC. This encodes CAWRDSYGYTF. The chain links TRBV30 to TRBJ1-2; D uncertain. V was cut by 3 bases and J by 4 bases, with 6 bases left in between. The CDR3 is 11 residues long. Germline CDR1 GTSNPN, CDR2 SVGIG (reference sequence).